What follows are 32 T cell receptor beta chains derived from one specimen sequenced in a study of cytomegalovirus exposure and HLA in healthy donors. The primer mix had 60 Vbeta and 13 Jbeta primers. The repertoire was sequenced with immunoSEQ multiplex PCR; TCRdb's copy has only in-frame clones and lacks some. Here the sample spans 200,000 to 250,000 clones, 70% to 80% being singletons. Sequencing was done on a sample of PBMCs. All receptors derive from a woman in her sixties in good health and CMV-seropositive.

This chain links TRBV10-3 with TRBJ2-1, with 9 bases aligning to TRBD2. The germline gives CDR1 ENHRY, CDR2 SYGVKD. V lost 10 bases, J lost 6 bases, and 7 bases stayed unmatched. CDR3 length: 13 amino acids. The CDR3 loop is CASGTSSVNEQFF. CDR3 nucleotides: TGTGCCAGCGGGACTAGCTCCGTCAATGAGCAGTTCTTC.

On this clone itself: At one end the junction does not follow the germline gene, possibly because of a read error. The V and J genes are TRBV4-2 and TRBJ1-1, with D uncertain. In germline, CDR1 is LGHNA, CDR2 YNFKEQ. The CDR3 loop spans 14 amino acids. In DNA form, the CDR3 reads TGTGCCAGCGGCCAAGAAGGACTTTACACTGAAGCTTTCTTT. Translating it yields CASGQEGLYTEAFF.

This clone has more than one count but fewer than ten. The chain recombines TRBV5-6 with TRBJ1-2; D is perhaps TRBD1 (5 bases). The length of the CDR3 is 15 residues. Germline CDR1 is SGHDT and CDR2 is YYEEEE. V was trimmed by 0 bases and J by 5 bases, leaving 14 bases between them. CDR3: CASSLEARVRYGYTF. Written as DNA, the CDR3 is TGTGCCAGCAGCTTGGAAGCCAGGGTTCGGTATGGCTACACCTTC.

A remark on this clone: The same CDR3 can be traced to other DNA sequences in this sample. The chain carries TRBV30 and TRBJ1-1, with D tentatively TRBD1 (5 bases). Trimming stripped 1 base from V and 5 bases from J, with 11 bases between. The CDR3 runs 13 residues. The V gene's germline CDR1 is GTSNPN and CDR2 SVGIG (reference sequence). The chain's CDR3 is CAWSGRGWTEAFF. CDR3 nucleotide sequence: TGTGCCTGGAGTGGAAGGGGCTGGACTGAAGCTTTCTTT.

The rearrangement uses TRBV29-1 and TRBJ2-5, with 8 nucleotides matching TRBD1. Germline trimming cut 8 bases from V and 4 bases from J; bases unmatched to any gene: 6. The germline V gene encodes CDR1 SQVTM and CDR2 ANQGSEA. This CDR3 has 12 residues. CDR3 loop: CSISRGLETQYF. The CDR3, as DNA: TGCAGCATCTCCAGGGGGCTAGAGACCCAGTACTTC.

The genes are TRBV6-5 and TRBJ2-1, with D perhaps matching TRBD2 (5 bases). This CDR3 contains 16 residues. The V end lost 2 bases, the J end lost 1 base, and 12 bases lay between the germline ends. CDR1 and CDR2 from the germline V gene are MNHEY and SVGAGI. This CDR3 is CASSYGLATSYNEQFF. DNA for the CDR3: TGTGCCAGCAGTTACGGTCTAGCAACATCCTACAATGAGCAGTTCTTC.

The rearrangement joins TRBV10-3 to TRBJ2-1; 12 nucleotides match TRBD2. This CDR3 comprises 18 residues. Germline V lookup: CDR1 ENHRY, CDR2 SYGVKD. With V trimmed by 7 bases and J by 14 bases, 24 bases remained unmatched. The CDR3 loop reads CAITRPGTGSTGLAGKFF. CDR3 coding DNA: TGTGCCATCACCCGACCTGGGACAGGCTCGACAGGACTAGCGGGGAAGTTCTTC.

This clone was detected a few times. This chain's CDR3 is CASSPGHSVAFF. The CDR3 DNA sequence: TGTGCCAGCTCCCCCGGACATTCGGTGGCTTTCTTT. This chain connects TRBV18 to TRBJ1-1, with a possible D match to TRBD1 (5 bases). The V gene's germline CDR1 is KGHSH and CDR2 LQKENI. The length of the CDR3 is 12 residues. V gave up 6 bases and J gave up 11 bases, with 16 bases separating them.

V is TRBV5-4 and J is TRBJ2-6; D may be TRBD1 (7 bases). The CDR3 is 17 amino acids. V shed 4 bases and J shed 4 bases, with 18 bases lying between them. From germline, CDR1 is SGHNT and CDR2 YYREEE (reference sequence). CDR3 amino acids: CASSPPPGGPGANVLTF. The CDR3 coding sequence is TGTGCCAGCAGCCCCCCCCCAGGGGGGCCCGGGGCCAACGTCCTGACTTTC.

The chain employs TRBV9 and TRBJ1-2, with TRBD1 identical over 8 bases. V dropped 4 bases and J dropped 7; count of bases not matched to a gene: 12. Germline assignment: CDR1 SGDLS and CDR2 YYNGEE. The CDR3 consists of 15 residues. CDR3 amino acids: CASSTAQGAAGGYTF. The CDR3 DNA follows: TGTGCCAGCAGCACCGCCCAGGGGGCGGCGGGTGGCTACACCTTC.

The chain employs TRBV27 and TRBJ2-3; D remains unclear. The CDR3 is 16 amino acids. The germline V gene encodes CDR1 MNHEY and CDR2 SMNVEV (reference sequence). The V and J ends lost 2 bases and 1 base respectively, with 13 bases between them. In DNA, the CDR3 is TGTGCCAGCAGTTTAGACACCCTCTCTGGCACAGATACGCAGTATTTT. This codes for CASSLDTLSGTDTQYF.

V usage is TRBV5-6 and J usage is TRBJ2-1, with 11 bases fitting TRBD2. Germline CDR1 SGHDT, CDR2 YYEEEE. V lost 4 bases to trimming and J lost 8 bases; unmatched junction nucleotides: 14. The CDR3 consists of 17 residues. The CDR3 DNA is TGTGCCAGCAGCCCCATTGGGGCTAGCGGGGGGCGGGATGAGCAGTTCTTC. Its protein is CASSPIGASGGRDEQFF.

The chain joins TRBV6-1 to TRBJ2-6; D is unclear. The germline V and J ends were trimmed by 8 bases and 2 bases, with 10 bases remaining between them. The CDR3 is made up of 14 amino acids. Germline loops: CDR1 MNHNS, CDR2 SASEGT. DNA for the CDR3: TGTGCCAGCCGGGTGGATACTGGGGCCAACGTCCTGACTTTC. Amino acid sequence: CASRVDTGANVLTF.

The chain links TRBV7-6 to TRBJ2-3; the match to TRBD1 covers 7 bases. J lost 2 bases, V lost 7 bases, and 9 bases had no gene match. CDR3 length: 15 residues. Germline assignment: CDR1 SGHVS and CDR2 FNYEAQ. The CDR3 loop reads CASTVGQADTDTQYF. DNA for the CDR3: TGTGCCAGCACCGTCGGACAGGCGGACACAGATACGCAGTATTTT.

The V and J genes are TRBV18 and TRBJ1-1, with TRBD1 as a possible D gene (6 bases). Trimming pared 0 bases from V and 1 base from J, leaving 12 bases between. The germline V gene encodes CDR1 KGHSH and CDR2 LQKENI. The CDR3 extends over 16 amino acids. As DNA, the CDR3 is TGTGCCAGCTCACCACCATTACAGGGACCGAACACTGAAGCTTTCTTT. As protein: CASSPPLQGPNTEAFF.

This clone has only one observation. The rearrangement uses TRBV27 and TRBJ1-1, with 7 bases lining up with TRBD1. The CDR3 sequence is 14 residues long. The ends lost 3 bases at V and 5 bases at J; junction bases unmatched: 6. The germline gives CDR1 MNHEY, CDR2 SMNVEV (reference sequence). The CDR3: CASSFQGGGTEAFF. CDR3 bases: TGTGCCAGCAGTTTCCAGGGGGGTGGGACTGAAGCTTTCTTT.

This clone came up once. J is TRBJ2-2 and V is TRBV5-1, with 10 nucleotides matching TRBD1. In germline, CDR1 is SGHRS, CDR2 YFSETQ. The CDR3 spans 19 residues. V dropped 3 bases and J dropped 0; count of bases not matched to a gene: 11. CDR3 DNA: TGCGCCAGCAGCTCGTACCCGGGACAGGGGTCGACGAACACCGGGGAGCTGTTTTTT. Its protein product is CASSSYPGQGSTNTGELFF.

This chain uses TRBV5-1 with TRBJ1-2; 8 bases line up with TRBD1. V dropped 5 bases and J dropped 7; count of bases not matched to a gene: 10. Germline V gene sequence: CDR1 SGHRS, CDR2 YFSETQ. CDR3 length: 14 residues. DNA of the CDR3: TGCGCCAGCAGACCGCTGGGACAGGAGGCTGGCTACACCTTC. Protein: CASRPLGQEAGYTF.

The rearrangement uses TRBV18 and TRBJ2-7; a possible D gene is TRBD2 (6 bases). The CDR3 sequence is 13 residues long. Germline V gene lookup returns CDR1 KGHSH and CDR2 LQKENI. Deletions cut 7 bases from V and 2 bases from J, with 12 bases between. The CDR3, as DNA: TGTGCCAGCTGGGGGGAGCGGGCCTACGAGCAGTACTTC. Its translation: CASWGERAYEQYF.

This clone appeared a single time. The chain links TRBV5-1 to TRBJ2-7; 11 nucleotides line up with TRBD2. Germline V gene data show CDR1 as SGHRS and CDR2 as YFSETQ. The CDR3 spans 15 residues. With 4 bases clipped from V and 0 bases from J, the junction kept 3 bases outside the gene matches. Written as DNA, the CDR3 is TGCGCCAGCAGCGAACTAGCGGGGGTCTCCTACGAGCAGTACTTC. Protein sequence: CASSELAGVSYEQYF.

The chain uses TRBV27 and TRBJ2-5, with 12 nucleotides matching TRBD2. Germline CDR1 reads MNHEY; CDR2 reads SMNVEV (reference sequence). The CDR3 has 16 amino acids. With V trimmed by 6 bases and J by 5 bases, 10 bases remained unmatched. The CDR3 loop is CASSRPLAGGGETQYF. As DNA, the CDR3 is TGTGCCAGCAGCCGCCCCCTAGCGGGAGGGGGGGAGACCCAGTACTTC.

The chain links TRBV9 to TRBJ2-7, with 10 bases aligning to TRBD1. Germline V CDR1 and CDR2: SGDLS, YYNGEE. The CDR3 is 17 residues long. V lost 6 bases to trimming and J lost 5 bases; unmatched junction nucleotides: 17. DNA for the CDR3: TGTGCCAGCACCCGAGGGCCTTGGGACAGGGGAACCGACGAGCAGTACTTC. Translated, it gives CASTRGPWDRGTDEQYF.

The CDR3 DNA follows: TGTGCCAGCAGTGGTCGCCACCGGGACTCCCTCGGCTCTGTGACCCAGTACTTC. Translation: CASSGRHRDSLGSVTQYF. The chain links TRBV6-1 to TRBJ2-5, with a possible D match to TRBD2 (6 bases). V dropped 4 bases and J dropped 7 bases, with 28 bases sitting between them. The CDR3 is 18 amino acids. Germline V gene sequence: CDR1 MNHNS, CDR2 SASEGT.

This clone has only a few counts. The rearrangement uses TRBV7-9 and TRBJ1-2; the D is unclear. CDR3 length: 14 amino acids. V lost 3 bases, J lost 4 bases, and 12 bases lay in between. Germline V lookup: CDR1 SEHNR, CDR2 FQNEAQ (reference sequence). CDR3 residues: CASSFGISVYGYTF. The DNA for the CDR3 is TGTGCCAGCAGCTTCGGGATCTCGGTCTATGGCTACACCTTC.

This clone was picked up a small number of times. This chain joins TRBV2 and TRBJ2-4; D gene ambiguous. Germline CDR1 reads SNHLY; CDR2 reads FYNNEI. The CDR3 length is 12 residues. Trimming took 8 bases from V and 5 from J, leaving 10 bases between them. The CDR3 reads CASSHTQNIQYF. The CDR3 DNA sequence: TGTGCCAGCTCTCATACTCAAAACATTCAGTACTTC.

A remark on this clone: One end of the junction is discordant with germline, which a read error may explain. The same CDR3 also results from other DNA sequences found in this sample. The chain links TRBV19 to TRBJ1-1; possibly TRBD1 for D (5 bases). The germline gives CDR1 LNHDA, CDR2 SQIVND (reference sequence). The CDR3 length is 14 residues. CDR3 nucleotide sequence: TGTGCCAGTAGTATATCCAGGGTGAACACTGAAGCTTTTTTT. Protein sequence: CASSISRVNTEAFF. Drawing the rest from reference TRBV19 and TRBJ1-1, the complete variable domain is DGGITQSPKYLFRKEGQNVTLSCEQNLNHDAMYWYRQDPGQGLRLIYYSQIVNDFQKGDIAEGYSVSREKKESFPLTVTSAQKNPTAFYLCASSISRVNTEAFFGQGTRLTVV.

DNA for the CDR3: TGTGCCAGCAGTTTCTCCGGGACAGGGTCAGAGACCCAGTACTTC. Translated, it gives CASSFSGTGSETQYF. The chain joins TRBV28 to TRBJ2-5; 9 bases are a match to TRBD1. Germline CDR1 and CDR2: MDHEN and SYDVKM. With V trimmed by 3 bases and J by 4 bases, 6 bases remained unmatched. CDR3 length: 15 amino acids.

The chain uses TRBV6-1 and TRBJ1-1; 8 bases line up with TRBD1. Germline-derived CDR1 and CDR2 are MNHNS and SASEGT. V shed 5 bases, J shed 10 bases, and the junction held 6 bases outside the gene matches. The length of the CDR3 is 12 residues. The CDR3 sequence is CASSSWTGTAFF. For the CDR3, the DNA is TGTGCCAGCAGTTCCTGGACAGGGACAGCTTTCTTT.

V and J are TRBV7-6 and TRBJ2-1; tentatively, D is TRBD2 (5 bases). V was shortened by 1 base and J by 8 bases, with 15 bases between the two germline ends. The CDR3 totals 15 residues. The V gene's germline CDR1 is SGHVS and CDR2 FNYEAQ. In nucleotides, the CDR3 is TGTGCCAGCAGCTTAGTTGTACGGGAATCGGATGAGCAGTTCTTC. It translates to CASSLVVRESDEQFF.

This rearrangement joins TRBV5-1 to TRBJ2-1; no definite D call. V was trimmed by 0 bases and J by 3 bases, leaving 4 bases between them. This CDR3 is built from 13 residues. Germline V gene sequence: CDR1 SGHRS, CDR2 YFSETQ. CDR3: CASSLASYNEQFF. CDR3 bases: TGCGCCAGCAGCTTGGCTAGCTACAATGAGCAGTTCTTC.

V gene TRBV9 combines with J gene TRBJ1-1, with 7 bases identical to TRBD1. J lost 1 base, V lost 0 bases, and 15 bases had no gene match. The germline V gene has CDR1 SGDLS and CDR2 YYNGEE. The CDR3 has 19 residues. CDR3 sequence (DNA): TGTGCCAGCAGCGTAGGACCCCTCACAGGGGATTCCCAGAACACTGAAGCTTTCTTT. It yields the protein CASSVGPLTGDSQNTEAFF.

In the case of this clone: The junction departs from the called germline gene at one end, perhaps through a read error. DNA for the CDR3: TGTTCCAGCAGCTTATCCTGGACAGGGTATAACTATGGCTACACCTTC. Translating gives CSSSLSWTGYNYGYTF. The chain joins TRBV7-9 to TRBJ1-2, with 8 bases that match TRBD1. The germline V gene encodes CDR1 SEHNR and CDR2 FQNEAQ (reference sequence). This CDR3 is built from 16 residues.